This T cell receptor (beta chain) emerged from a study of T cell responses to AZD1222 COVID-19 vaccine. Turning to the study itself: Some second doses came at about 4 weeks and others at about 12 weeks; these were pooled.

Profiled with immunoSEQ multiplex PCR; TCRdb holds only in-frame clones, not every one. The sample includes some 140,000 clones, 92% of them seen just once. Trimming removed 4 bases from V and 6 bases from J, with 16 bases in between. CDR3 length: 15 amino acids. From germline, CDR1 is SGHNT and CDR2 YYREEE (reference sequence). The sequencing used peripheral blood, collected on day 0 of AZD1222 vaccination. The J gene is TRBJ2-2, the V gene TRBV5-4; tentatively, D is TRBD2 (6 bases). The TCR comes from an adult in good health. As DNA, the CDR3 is TGTGCCAGCAGCCCCGTGATCGGAGGGCCCGGGGAGCTGTTTTTT. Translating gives CASSPVIGGPGELFF. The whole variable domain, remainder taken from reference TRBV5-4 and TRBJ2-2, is ETGVTQSPTHLIKTRGQQVTLRCSSQSGHNTVSWYQQALGQGPQFIFQYYREEENGRGNFPPRFSGLQFPNYSSELNVNALELDDSALYLCASSPVIGGPGELFFGEGSRLTVL.